This T cell receptor beta chain appears in the sequencing data of a study of T cell repertoires in ileal Crohn's disease. Study at large: From the surgical specimen's inflamed ileum, biopsies were taken as M0. Each sample's TCRB immunosequencing used five hundred nanograms of biopsy DNA.

TCRdb keeps only in-frame clones here, not all; method: immunoSEQ multiplex PCR. The sample lists roughly 10,000 clones, roughly 87% occurring once. This CDR3 has 14 amino acids. Germline V gene data show CDR1 as SEHNR and CDR2 as FQNEAQ (reference sequence). V dropped 5 bases and J dropped 0 bases, with 9 bases sitting between them. Time point specified: inflamed ileum from the surgical specimen. Adults with ileal or ileocolonic Crohn's disease and an indication for resection were eligible. Study observations and caveats: Compared with CD4 T cells, sorted CD8 cells carried more expanded clones.

Note on this clone: The target antigen is unknown.

This chain uses TRBV7-9 with TRBJ2-3; tentative D call: TRBD1 (5 bases). Specimen: ileal tissue. This TCR was recovered from an adult with Crohn's disease. CDR3 bases: TGTGCCAGCAGCGTGGACAAAAGCACAGATACGCAGTATTTT. Its translation is CASSVDKSTDTQYF. Using reference TRBV7-9 and TRBJ2-3 for the parts outside the CDR3, the full variable domain is DTGVSQNPRHKITKRGQNVTFRCDPISEHNRLYWYRQTLGQGPEFLTYFQNEAQLEKSRLLSDRFSAERPKGSFSTLEIQRTEQGDSAMYLCASSVDKSTDTQYFGPGTRLTVL.